A single sample is the source of the 11 T cell receptor beta chains below, sequenced in a study of blood T cell repertoires in COVID-19. The data were produced by immunoSEQ multiplex PCR, yet TCRdb's version contains in-frame clones alone and is incomplete. The table lists about 200,000 clones, 83% of them singletons. The sample taken for sequencing was PBMCs or T cells enriched from blood (not recorded which). These receptors were collected from a woman aged 50 to 60 who had been exposed to COVID-19.

This clone occurred once. V and J are TRBV6-2 or TRBV6-3 and TRBJ2-7; D is perhaps TRBD2 (5 bases). The CDR3 sequence is 15 residues long. Germline lookup yields CDR1 MNHEY and CDR2 SVGEGT. The V and J ends lost 5 bases and 2 bases respectively, with 16 bases between them. The CDR3 DNA follows: TGTGCCAGCAGTCCGAGGACTGGTACAGCCTACGAGCAGTACTTC. Amino acid sequence: CASSPRTGTAYEQYF.

The chain recombines TRBV7-2 with TRBJ2-7; 7 bases map to TRBD1. Germline loops: CDR1 SGHTA, CDR2 FQGNSA. V lost 4 bases to trimming and J lost 0 bases; unmatched junction nucleotides: 3. This CDR3 region has 14 residues. This CDR3 reads CASSSQGSSYEQYF. CDR3 DNA sequence: TGTGCCAGCAGCTCACAGGGGAGCTCCTACGAGCAGTACTTC. The variable domain in full, with the rest retrieved from reference TRBV7-2 and TRBJ2-7, is GAGVSQSPSNKVTEKGKDVELRCDPISGHTALYWYRQSLGQGLEFLIYFQGNSAPDKSGLPSDRFSAERTGGSVSTLTIQRTQQEDSAVYLCASSSQGSSYEQYFGPGTRLTVT.

The CDR3 is CASSEGTGQETQYF. The CDR3 DNA sequence: TGTGCCAGCAGTGAAGGGACAGGGCAAGAGACCCAGTACTTC. The chain has TRBV2 and TRBJ2-5; 8 positions match TRBD1. CDR3 length: 14 residues. V was pared by 1 base and J by 2 bases, with 0 bases of the junction left unmatched. Germline values: CDR1 SNHLY, CDR2 FYNNEI. Looking up the rest from reference TRBV2 and TRBJ2-5 gives the full variable domain: EPEVTQTPSHQVTQMGQEVILRCVPISNHLYFYWYRQILGQKVEFLVSFYNNEISEKSEIFDDQFSVERPDGSNFTLKIRSTKLEDSAMYFCASSEGTGQETQYFGPGTRLLVL.

V usage is TRBV4-1 and J usage is TRBJ2-1; the D is unclear. The CDR3 has 14 residues. The V end was cut by 0 bases, the J end by 9 bases, with 12 bases between. The germline V gene encodes CDR1 MGHRA and CDR2 YSYEKL. CDR3 DNA: TGCGCCAGCAGCCAAGATCCACGGGTAGGTGAGCAGTTCTTC. Protein sequence: CASSQDPRVGEQFF.

The rearrangement uses TRBV6-4 and TRBJ2-3; D remains ambiguous. Germline V gene sequence: CDR1 MRHNA, CDR2 SNTAGT. Trimming stripped 5 bases from V and 7 bases from J, with 25 bases between. The CDR3 is made up of 17 amino acids. CDR3 nucleotide sequence: TGTGCCAGCAGTCCCCCTTGCCCCCATCCCCACACCTATACGCAGTATTTT. Encoded protein: CASSPPCPHPHTYTQYF.

The V and J genes are TRBV4-3 and TRBJ2-5; 7 bases line up with TRBD1. CDR1 is LGHNA, CDR2 YSLEER, per germline. The J segment lost 4 bases and the V segment lost 4 bases, leaving 3 bases of the junction unmatched. This CDR3 region has 13 residues. The CDR3 here is CASSRNRGETQYF. The CDR3 bases are TGCGCCAGCAGCCGGAACAGGGGAGAGACCCAGTACTTC.

This clone was counted between two and nine times. This chain joins TRBV6-5 and TRBJ1-6, with D maybe TRBD1 (6 bases). Germline values: CDR1 MNHEY, CDR2 SVGAGI. This CDR3 contains 15 residues. V was cut by 8 bases and J by 6 bases, with 17 bases left in between. CDR3 nucleotide sequence: TGTGCCAGCTCGCGGGGGCTAGGAACTAATTCACCCCTCCACTTT. Translating it yields CASSRGLGTNSPLHF.

This rearrangement joins TRBV2 to TRBJ2-7, with D perhaps matching TRBD1 (5 bases). Trimming shortened V by 6 bases and J by 3 bases, and 9 bases separated the two germline ends. The CDR3 has 12 amino acids. Germline loops: CDR1 SNHLY, CDR2 FYNNEI. DNA of the CDR3: TGTGCCAGCAGCGAAACAGGCTACGAGCAGTACTTC. Protein sequence: CASSETGYEQYF.

The chain joins TRBV21-1 to TRBJ2-7; the listed D gene, TRBD1, was not tested against the DNA. TRBV21-1 is an annotated pseudogene. CDR3 size: 14 residues. The CDR3 coding sequence is TGTGCCAGCAGCAAAGTTCGGGACAGACTCGAGCAGTACTTC. Its protein is CASSKVRDRLEQYF.

V is TRBV24-1 and J is TRBJ2-5; 7 bases match TRBD2. After removal of 3 bases from V and 2 bases from J, the junction contained 5 bases not matched to a gene. This CDR3 spans 15 amino acids. Germline V gene lookup returns CDR1 KGHDR and CDR2 SFDVKD. CDR3 sequence (DNA): TGTGCCACCAGTGATGCCACTAGCGTTCAAGAGACCCAGTACTTC. Translation gives CATSDATSVQETQYF.

This clone was seen a handful of times. CDR3 in amino acids: CASSLGRGAYPGELFF. The CDR3 DNA reads TGTGCCAGCAGCTTAGGCAGGGGGGCGTACCCCGGGGAGCTGTTTTTT. The chain joins TRBV7-9 to TRBJ2-2; D is perhaps TRBD1 (7 bases). V shed 1 base and J shed 6 bases, with 15 bases lying between them. From germline, CDR1 is SEHNR and CDR2 FQNEAQ (reference sequence). The CDR3 is made up of 16 amino acids.